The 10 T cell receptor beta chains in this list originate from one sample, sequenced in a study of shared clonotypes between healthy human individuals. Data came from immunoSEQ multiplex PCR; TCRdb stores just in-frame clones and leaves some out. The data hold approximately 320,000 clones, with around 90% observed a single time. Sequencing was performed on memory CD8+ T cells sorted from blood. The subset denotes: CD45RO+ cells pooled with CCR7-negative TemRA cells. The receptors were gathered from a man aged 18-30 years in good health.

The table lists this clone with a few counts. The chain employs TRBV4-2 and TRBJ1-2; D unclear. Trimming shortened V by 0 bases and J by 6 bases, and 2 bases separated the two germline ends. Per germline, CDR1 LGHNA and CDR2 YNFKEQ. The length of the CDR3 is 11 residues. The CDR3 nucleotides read TGTGCCAGCAGCCAAGATAATGGCTACACCTTC. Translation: CASSQDNGYTF.

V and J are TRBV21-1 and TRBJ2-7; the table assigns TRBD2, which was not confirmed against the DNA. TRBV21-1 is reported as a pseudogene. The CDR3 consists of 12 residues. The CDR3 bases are TGTGCCAGCAGCAAAGCCTACTACGAGCAGTACTTC. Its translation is CASSKAYYEQYF.

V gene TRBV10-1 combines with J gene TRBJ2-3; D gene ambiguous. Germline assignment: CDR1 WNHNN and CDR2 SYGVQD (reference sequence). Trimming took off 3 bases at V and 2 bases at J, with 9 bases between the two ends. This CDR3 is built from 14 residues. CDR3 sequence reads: CASSDGDLTDTQYF. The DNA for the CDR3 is TGCGCCAGCAGTGACGGCGATCTCACAGATACGCAGTATTTT.

The CDR3 here is CASSYRQVNTEAFF. DNA for the CDR3: TGTGCCAGCAGTTACAGGCAGGTGAACACTGAAGCTTTCTTT. The genes are TRBV6-5 and TRBJ1-1; D is unclear. CDR3 size: 14 residues. Germline CDR1 is MNHEY and CDR2 is SVGAGI. Trimming shortened V by 2 bases and J by 0 bases, and 7 bases separated the two germline ends.

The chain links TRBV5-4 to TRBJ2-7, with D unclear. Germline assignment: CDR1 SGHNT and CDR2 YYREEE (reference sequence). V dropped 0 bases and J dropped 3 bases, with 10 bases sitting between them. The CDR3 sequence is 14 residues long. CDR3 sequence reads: CASSLDRSNYEQYF. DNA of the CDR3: TGTGCCAGCAGCTTGGATCGATCCAACTACGAGCAGTACTTC.

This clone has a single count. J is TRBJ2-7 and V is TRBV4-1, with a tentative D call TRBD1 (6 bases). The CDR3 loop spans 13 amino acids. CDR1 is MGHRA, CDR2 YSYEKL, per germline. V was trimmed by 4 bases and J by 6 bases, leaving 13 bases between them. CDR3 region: CASSPRTEGEQYF. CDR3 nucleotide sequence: TGCGCCAGCAGCCCAAGGACAGAGGGCGAGCAGTACTTC.

The CDR3 DNA reads TGTGCCAGCAAATACAGGGGGACCTACGAGCAGTACTTC. Protein: CASKYRGTYEQYF. The genes are TRBV6-1 and TRBJ2-7; 8 bases agree with TRBD1. Germline V gene data show CDR1 as MNHNS and CDR2 as SASEGT. The CDR3 has 13 residues. J was trimmed by 2 bases and V by 7 bases; bases with no gene match: 4.

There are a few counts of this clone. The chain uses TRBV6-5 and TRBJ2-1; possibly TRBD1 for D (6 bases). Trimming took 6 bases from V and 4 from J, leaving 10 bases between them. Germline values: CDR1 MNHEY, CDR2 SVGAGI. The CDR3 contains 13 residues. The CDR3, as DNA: TGTGCCAGCAGCGACAGGTTGTACAATGAGCAGTTCTTC. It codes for CASSDRLYNEQFF.

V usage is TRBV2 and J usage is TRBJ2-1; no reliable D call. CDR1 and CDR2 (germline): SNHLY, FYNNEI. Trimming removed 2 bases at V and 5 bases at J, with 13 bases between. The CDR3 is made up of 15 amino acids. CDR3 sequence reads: CASSEYPDGHNEQFF. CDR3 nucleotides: TGTGCCAGCAGTGAATACCCGGACGGCCACAATGAGCAGTTCTTC.

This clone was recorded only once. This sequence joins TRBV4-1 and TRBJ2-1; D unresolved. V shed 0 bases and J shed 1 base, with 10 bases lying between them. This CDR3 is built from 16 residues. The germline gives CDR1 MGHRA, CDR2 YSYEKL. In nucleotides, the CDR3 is TGCGCCAGCAGCCAAGATAACTTAGAGTCCTACAATGAGCAGTTCTTC. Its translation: CASSQDNLESYNEQFF.